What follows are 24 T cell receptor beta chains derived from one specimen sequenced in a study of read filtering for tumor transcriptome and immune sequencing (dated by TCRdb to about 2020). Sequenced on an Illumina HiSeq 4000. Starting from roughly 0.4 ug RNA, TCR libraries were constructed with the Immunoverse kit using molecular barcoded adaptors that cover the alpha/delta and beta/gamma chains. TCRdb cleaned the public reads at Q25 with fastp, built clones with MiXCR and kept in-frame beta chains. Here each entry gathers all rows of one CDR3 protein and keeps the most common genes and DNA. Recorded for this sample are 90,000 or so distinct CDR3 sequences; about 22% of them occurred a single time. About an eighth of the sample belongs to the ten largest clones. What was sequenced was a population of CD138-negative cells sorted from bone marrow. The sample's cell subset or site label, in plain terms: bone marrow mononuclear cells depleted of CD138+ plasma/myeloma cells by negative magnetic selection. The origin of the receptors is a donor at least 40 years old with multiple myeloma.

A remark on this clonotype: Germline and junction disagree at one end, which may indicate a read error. The CDR3 is CASSLAPSNTYHEQFF. The CDR3, as DNA: TGCGCCAGCAGCTTGGCCCCCTCAAATACCTACCATGAGCAGTTCTTC. This chain joins TRBV5-1 and TRBJ2-1; D gene ambiguous. Germline V gene sequence: CDR1 SGHRS, CDR2 YFSETQ. This CDR3 spans 16 amino acids.

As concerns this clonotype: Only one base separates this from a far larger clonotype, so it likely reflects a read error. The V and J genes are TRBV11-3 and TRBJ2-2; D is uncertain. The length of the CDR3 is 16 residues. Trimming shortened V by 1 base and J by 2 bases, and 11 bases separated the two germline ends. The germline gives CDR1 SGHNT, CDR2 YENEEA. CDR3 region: CASSLVEWHNTGELFF. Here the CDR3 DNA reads TGTGCCAGCAGCTTAGTAGAGTGGCACAACACCGGGGAGCTGTTTTTT.

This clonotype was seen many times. The CDR3 loop is CASSLGTTGELFF. The CDR3 nucleotides read TGTGCCAGCAGCTTAGGGACCACCGGGGAGCTGTTTTTT. The rearrangement joins TRBV11-3 to TRBJ2-2, with unresolved D. The CDR3 has 13 amino acids. V was shortened by 1 base and J by 4 bases, with 4 bases between the two germline ends. From germline, CDR1 is SGHNT and CDR2 YENEEA.

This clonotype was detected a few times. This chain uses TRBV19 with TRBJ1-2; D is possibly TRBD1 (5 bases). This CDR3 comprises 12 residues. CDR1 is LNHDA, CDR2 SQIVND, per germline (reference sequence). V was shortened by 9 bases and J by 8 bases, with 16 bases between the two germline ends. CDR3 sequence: CASLKGPEGYTF. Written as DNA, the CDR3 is TGTGCCAGCCTTAAGGGACCGGAGGGCTACACCTTC.

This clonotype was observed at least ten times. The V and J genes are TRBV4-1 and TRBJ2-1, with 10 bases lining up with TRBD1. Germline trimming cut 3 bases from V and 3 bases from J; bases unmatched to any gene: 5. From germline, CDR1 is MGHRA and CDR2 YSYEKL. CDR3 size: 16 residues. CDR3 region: CASSQTGGKLYNEQFF. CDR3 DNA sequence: TGCGCCAGCAGCCAGACAGGGGGCAAACTCTACAATGAGCAGTTCTTC.

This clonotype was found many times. The CDR3 protein is CASSLVLAGYNEQFF. CDR3 DNA: TGTGCCAGCAGCTTGGTCCTAGCGGGTTACAATGAGCAGTTCTTC. The gene calls are TRBV5-5 and TRBJ2-1; 8 nucleotides match TRBD2. Trimming took 0 bases from V and 4 from J; bases not matched to a gene: 3. The CDR3 consists of 15 residues. Germline-derived CDR1 and CDR2 are SGHKS and YYEKEE (reference sequence). The whole variable domain, remainder taken from reference TRBV5-5 and TRBJ2-1, is DAGVTQSPTHLIKTRGQQVTLRCSPISGHKSVSWYQQVLGQGPQFIFQYYEKEERGRGNFPDRFSARQFPNYSSELNVNALLLGDSALYLCASSLVLAGYNEQFFGPGTRLTVL.

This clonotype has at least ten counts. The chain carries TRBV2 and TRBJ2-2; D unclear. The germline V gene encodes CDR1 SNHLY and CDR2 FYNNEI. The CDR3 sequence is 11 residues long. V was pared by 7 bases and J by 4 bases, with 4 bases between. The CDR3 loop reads CASTSTGELFF. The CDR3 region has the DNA TGTGCCAGCACTAGCACCGGGGAGCTGTTTTTT. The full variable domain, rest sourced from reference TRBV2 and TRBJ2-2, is EPEVTQTPSHQVTQMGQEVILRCVPISNHLYFYWYRQILGQKVEFLVSFYNNEISEKSEIFDDQFSVERPDGSNFTLKIRSTKLEDSAMYFCASTSTGELFFGEGSRLTVL.

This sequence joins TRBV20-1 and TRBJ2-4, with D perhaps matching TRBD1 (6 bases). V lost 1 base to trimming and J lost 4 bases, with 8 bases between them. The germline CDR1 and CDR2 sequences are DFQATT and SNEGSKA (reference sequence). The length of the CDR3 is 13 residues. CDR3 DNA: TGCAGTGCTAGAGGGCAGGGGAAAAACATTCAGTACTTC. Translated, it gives CSARGQGKNIQYF.

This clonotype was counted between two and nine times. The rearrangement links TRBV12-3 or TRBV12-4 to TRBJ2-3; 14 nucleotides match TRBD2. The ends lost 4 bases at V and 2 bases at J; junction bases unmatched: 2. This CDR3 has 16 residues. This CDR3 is CASSWTSGGFTDTQYF. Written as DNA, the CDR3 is TGTGCCAGCAGTTGGACTAGCGGGGGGTTCACAGATACGCAGTATTTT.

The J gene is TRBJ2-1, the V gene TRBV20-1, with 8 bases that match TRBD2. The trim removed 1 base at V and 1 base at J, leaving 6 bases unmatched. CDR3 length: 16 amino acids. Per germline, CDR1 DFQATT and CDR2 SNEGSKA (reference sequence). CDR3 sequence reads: CSARALRGVSYNEQFF. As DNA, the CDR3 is TGCAGTGCTAGAGCGTTGCGGGGGGTTTCCTACAATGAGCAGTTCTTC.

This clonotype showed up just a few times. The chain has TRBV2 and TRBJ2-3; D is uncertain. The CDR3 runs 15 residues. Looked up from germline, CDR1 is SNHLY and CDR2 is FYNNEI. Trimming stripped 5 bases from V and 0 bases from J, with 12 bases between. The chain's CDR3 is CASSIEKASTDTQYF. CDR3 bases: TGTGCCAGCAGTATAGAGAAGGCTAGCACAGATACGCAGTATTTT. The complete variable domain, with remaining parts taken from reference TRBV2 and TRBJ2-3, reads EPEVTQTPSHQVTQMGQEVILRCVPISNHLYFYWYRQILGQKVEFLVSFYNNEISEKSEIFDDQFSVERPDGSNFTLKIRSTKLEDSAMYFCASSIEKASTDTQYFGPGTRLTVL.

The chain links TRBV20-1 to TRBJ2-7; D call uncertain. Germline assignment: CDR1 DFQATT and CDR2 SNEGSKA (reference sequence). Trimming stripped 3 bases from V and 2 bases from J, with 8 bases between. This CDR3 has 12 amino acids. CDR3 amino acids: CSASYRAYEQYF. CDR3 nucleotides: TGCAGTGCTAGTTACAGAGCCTACGAGCAGTACTTC.

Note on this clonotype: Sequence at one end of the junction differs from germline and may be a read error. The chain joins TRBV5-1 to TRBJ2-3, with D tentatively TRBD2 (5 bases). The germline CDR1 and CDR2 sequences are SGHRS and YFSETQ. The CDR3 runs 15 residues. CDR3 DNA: TGCGCCAGCAGCTTTCCGGGCGGGCCCACAGATGCGCAGTATTTT. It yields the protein CASSFPGGPTDAQYF.

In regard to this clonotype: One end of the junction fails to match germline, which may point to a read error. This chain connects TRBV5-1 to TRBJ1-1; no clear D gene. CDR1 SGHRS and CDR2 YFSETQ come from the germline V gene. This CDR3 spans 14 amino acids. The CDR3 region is CASSPPVVNTGAFF. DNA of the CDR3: TGCGCCAGCAGCCCACCCGTCGTGAACACTGGAGCTTTCTTT.

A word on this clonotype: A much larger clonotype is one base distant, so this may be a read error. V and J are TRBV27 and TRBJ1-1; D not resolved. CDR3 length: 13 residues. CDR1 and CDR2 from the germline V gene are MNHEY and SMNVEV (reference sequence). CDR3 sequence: CASNQAMNAEAFF. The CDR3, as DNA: TGTGCCAGCAATCAAGCGATGAACGCTGAAGCTTTCTTT.

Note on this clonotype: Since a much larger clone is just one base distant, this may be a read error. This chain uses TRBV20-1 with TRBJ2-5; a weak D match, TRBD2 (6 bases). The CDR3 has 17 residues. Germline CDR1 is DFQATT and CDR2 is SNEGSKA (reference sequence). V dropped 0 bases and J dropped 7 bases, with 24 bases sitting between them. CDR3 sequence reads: CSARDLGRSVFRGTQYF. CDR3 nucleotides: TGCAGTGCTAGAGATCTAGGGAGGTCGGTTTTTCGAGGGACCCAGTACTTC.

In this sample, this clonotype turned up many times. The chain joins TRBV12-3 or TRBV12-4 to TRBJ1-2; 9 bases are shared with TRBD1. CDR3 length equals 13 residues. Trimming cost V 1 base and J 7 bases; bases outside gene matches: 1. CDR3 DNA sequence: TGTGCCAGCAGTTTAGACAGGGGGCCTGGCTACACCTTC. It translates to CASSLDRGPGYTF.

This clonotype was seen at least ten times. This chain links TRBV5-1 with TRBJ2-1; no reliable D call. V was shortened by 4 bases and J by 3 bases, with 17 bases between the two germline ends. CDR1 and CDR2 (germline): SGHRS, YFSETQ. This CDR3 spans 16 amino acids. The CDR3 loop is CASSPDPTGLYNEQFF. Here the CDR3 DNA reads TGCGCCAGCAGCCCAGACCCCACGGGCCTCTACAATGAGCAGTTCTTC.

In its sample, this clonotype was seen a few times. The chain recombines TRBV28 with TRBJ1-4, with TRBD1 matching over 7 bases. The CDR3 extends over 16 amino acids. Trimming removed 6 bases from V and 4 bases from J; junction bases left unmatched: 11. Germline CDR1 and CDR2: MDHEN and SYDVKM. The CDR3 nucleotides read TGTGCCAGCAGACTTACTACCAGGGGGGGTAATGAAAAACTGTTTTTT. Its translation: CASRLTTRGGNEKLFF.

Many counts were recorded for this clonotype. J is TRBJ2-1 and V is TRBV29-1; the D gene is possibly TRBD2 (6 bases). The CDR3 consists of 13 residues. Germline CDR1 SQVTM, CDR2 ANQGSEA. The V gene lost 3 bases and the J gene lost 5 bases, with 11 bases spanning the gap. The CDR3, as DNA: TGCAGCGTTGACGGGAGAGACCACAATGAGCAGTTCTTC. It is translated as CSVDGRDHNEQFF.

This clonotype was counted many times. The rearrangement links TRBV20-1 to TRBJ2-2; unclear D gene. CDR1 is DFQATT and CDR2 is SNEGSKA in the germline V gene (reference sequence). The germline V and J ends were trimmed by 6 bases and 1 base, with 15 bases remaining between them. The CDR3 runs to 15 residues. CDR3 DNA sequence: TGCAGTGCCCTCCAGCACACCAAGAACACCGGGGAGCTGTTTTTT. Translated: CSALQHTKNTGELFF.

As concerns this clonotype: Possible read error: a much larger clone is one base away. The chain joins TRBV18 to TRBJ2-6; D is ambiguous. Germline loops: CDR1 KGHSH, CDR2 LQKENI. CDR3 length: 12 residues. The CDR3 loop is CASPPGANVLTF. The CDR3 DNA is TGTGCCAGCCCACCGGGGGCCAACGTCCTGACTTTC.

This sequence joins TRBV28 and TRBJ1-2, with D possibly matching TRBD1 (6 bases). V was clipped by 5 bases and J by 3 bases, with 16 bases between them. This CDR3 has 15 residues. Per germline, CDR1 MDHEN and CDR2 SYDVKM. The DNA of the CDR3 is TGTGCCAGCAGTACCGGGGACACGATACACTATGGCTACACCTTC. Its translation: CASSTGDTIHYGYTF.

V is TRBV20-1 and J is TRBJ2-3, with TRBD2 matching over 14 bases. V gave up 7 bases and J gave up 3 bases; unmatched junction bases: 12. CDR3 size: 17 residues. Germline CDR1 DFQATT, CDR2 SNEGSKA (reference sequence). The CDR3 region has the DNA TGCAGTGACCCGACTAGCGGGAGGGCCCAGTCGACAGATACGCAGTATTTT. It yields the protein CSDPTSGRAQSTDTQYF.